The clone carrying this T cell receptor (beta chain) came up many times. The data are from a study of metastatic and nonmetastatic thyroid tumors. All patients reached thyroid surgery having received no treatment beforehand. Germline V lookup: CDR1 SGHTA, CDR2 FQGNSA. Germline trimming cut 5 bases from V and 8 bases from J; bases unmatched to any gene: 9. The CDR3 extends over 16 amino acids. TCRdb reassembled clones from the PCR reads with MiXCR. The sample lists roughly 36,000 clones, 10% to 12% occurring once. This rearrangement joins TRBV7-2 to TRBJ1-6, with TRBD1 matching over 10 bases. Material: blood. The TCR comes from a female donor with papillary thyroid cancer or a benign thyroid nodule (not recorded which). Some clones in this sample may be carry-over from other donors' samples. In DNA form, the CDR3 reads TGTGCCAGCAGCCCATCTCCCGGGACAGGGGATTCACCCCTCCACTTT. This translates into CASSPSPGTGDSPLHF.